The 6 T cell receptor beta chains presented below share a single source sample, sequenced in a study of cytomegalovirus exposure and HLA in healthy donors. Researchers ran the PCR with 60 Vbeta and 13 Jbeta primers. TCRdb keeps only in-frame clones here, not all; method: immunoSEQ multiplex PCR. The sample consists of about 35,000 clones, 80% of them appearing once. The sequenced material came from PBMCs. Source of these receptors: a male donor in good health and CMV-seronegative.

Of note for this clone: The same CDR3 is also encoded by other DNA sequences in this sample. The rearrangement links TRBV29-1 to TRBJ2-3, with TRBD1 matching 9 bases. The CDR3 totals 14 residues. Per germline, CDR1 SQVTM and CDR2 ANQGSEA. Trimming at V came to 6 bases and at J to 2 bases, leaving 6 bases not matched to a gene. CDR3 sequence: CSVEGQGYTDTQYF. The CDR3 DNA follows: TGCAGCGTCGAGGGACAGGGCTACACAGATACGCAGTATTTT.

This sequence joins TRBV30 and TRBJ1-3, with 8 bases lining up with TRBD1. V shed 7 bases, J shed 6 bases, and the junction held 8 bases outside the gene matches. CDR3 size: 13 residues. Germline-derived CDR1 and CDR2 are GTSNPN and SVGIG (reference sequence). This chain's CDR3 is CAFLQGDENTIYF. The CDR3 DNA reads TGTGCCTTTCTACAGGGGGATGAAAACACCATATATTTT.

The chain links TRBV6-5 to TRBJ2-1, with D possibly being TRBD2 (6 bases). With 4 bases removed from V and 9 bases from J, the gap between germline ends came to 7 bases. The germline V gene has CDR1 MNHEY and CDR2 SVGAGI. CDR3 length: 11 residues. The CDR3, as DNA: TGTGCCAGCAGTTCCGGGAGTGAGCAGTTCTTC. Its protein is CASSSGSEQFF.

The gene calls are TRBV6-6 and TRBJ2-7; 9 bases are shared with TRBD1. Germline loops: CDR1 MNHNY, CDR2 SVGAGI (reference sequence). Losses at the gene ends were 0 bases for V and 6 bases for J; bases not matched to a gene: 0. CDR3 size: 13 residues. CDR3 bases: TGTGCCAGCAGTTACTCGGGACAGGGCGAGCAGTACTTC. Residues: CASSYSGQGEQYF.

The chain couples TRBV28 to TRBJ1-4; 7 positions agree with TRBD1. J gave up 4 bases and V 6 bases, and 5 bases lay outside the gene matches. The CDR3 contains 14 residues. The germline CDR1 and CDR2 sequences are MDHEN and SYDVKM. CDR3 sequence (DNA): TGTGCCAGCAGCTCGGGACAGTTTAATGAAAAACTGTTTTTT. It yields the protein CASSSGQFNEKLFF.

CDR3 sequence reads: CSVETGILNTEAFF. CDR3 coding DNA: TGCAGCGTTGAGACAGGGATTCTCAACACTGAAGCTTTCTTT. This chain links TRBV29-1 with TRBJ1-1, with 7 bases matching TRBD1. Trimming cost V 3 bases and J 2 bases; bases outside gene matches: 6. The germline gives CDR1 SQVTM, CDR2 ANQGSEA. This CDR3 is built from 14 residues. Full variable domain (remainder filled in from reference TRBV29-1 and TRBJ1-1): SAVISQKPSRDICQRGTSLTIQCQVDSQVTMMFWYRQQPGQSLTLIATANQGSEATYESGFVIDKFPISRPNLTFSTLTVSNMSPEDSSIYLCSVETGILNTEAFFGQGTRLTVV.